This paragraph reports one T cell receptor (beta chain). The CDR3 has 15 residues. Germline V gene lookup returns CDR1 MGHDK and CDR2 SYGVNS. The junction had 7 bases not matched to a gene; V was cut back by 7 bases and J by 1 base. The entry originates in a study of blood T cell repertoires in COVID-19. Clones were read by immunoSEQ multiplex PCR, and TCRdb kept only the in-frame ones, dropping some. In the table there are about 68,000 clones, around 85% of which are singletons. The sample was peripheral blood. This receptor was obtained from a man in his fifties or sixties with acute or convalescent COVID-19. This chain links TRBV25-1 with TRBJ1-1; 9 bases match TRBD1. The CDR3 DNA reads as TGTGCCAGCATCCTTGGGACAGGGAAGAACACTGAAGCTTTCTTT. It specifies CASILGTGKNTEAFF. Looking up the rest from reference TRBV25-1 and TRBJ1-1 gives the full variable domain: EADIYQTPRYLVIGTGKKITLECSQTMGHDKMYWYQQDPGMELHLIHYSYGVNSTEKGDLSSESTVSRIRTEHFPLTLESARPSHTSQYLCASILGTGKNTEAFFGQGTRLTVV.